These T cell receptor beta chains were read from a single sample in a study of T cell responses to AZD1222 COVID-19 vaccine. Measured with immunoSEQ multiplex PCR; TCRdb has only the in-frame clones, and not every one. Among 170,000 or so clones listed, 75% to 95% were seen once. Sequences were derived from peripheral blood, sampled on day 0 of AZD1222 vaccination. These receptors were taken from an adult in good health. CDR3s include the opening cysteine and the closing phenylalanine or tryptophan. A D gene is named only where the DNA matches it firmly. The size of a clone is reported for some rows only, either as once, few or many, or as a class for expanded clones.

>TRBV6-5|NA|TRBJ1-2|NA
TGTGCCAGCAGTTACTCGAAGGGAAGCTATGGCTACACCTTC
CASSYSKGSYGYTF
>TRBV28|NA|TRBJ2-5|TRBD2
TGTGCCAGCAGTTTGGGGGGGAATAGTTTGGAGACCCAGTACTTC
CASSLGGNSLETQYF
>TRBV3-1/TRBV3-2|NA|TRBJ1-5|NA
TGTGCCAGCAGCCAAGATCCGGATCAGCCCCAGCATTTT
CASSQDPDQPQHF
>TRBV19|once|TRBJ2-3|NA
TGTGCCAGTAGTATGGGAAAACAGGGTTTGGATACGCAGTATTTT
CASSMGKQGLDTQYF
>TRBV6-2/TRBV6-3|NA|TRBJ1-1|NA
TGTGCCAGCAGTTACCTGCGGTGGGGGGGGGCTAATACTGAAGCTTTCTTT
CASSYLRWGGANTEAFF
>TRBV29-1|NA|TRBJ1-1|NA
TGCAGCGTAGCCGGACAGTACACTGAAGCTTTCTTT
CSVAGQYTEAFF
>TRBV3-1/TRBV3-2|NA|TRBJ2-1|NA
TGTGCCAGCAGCCAAGATCAGGGAAGCTACAATGAGCAGTTCTTC
CASSQDQGSYNEQFF
>TRBV15|NA|TRBJ2-6|TRBD1
TGTGCCACCAGCAGAGATCACGGACAGGGTCATGTTGGGGCCAACGTCCTGACTTTC
CATSRDHGQGHVGANVLTF
>TRBV18|NA|TRBJ2-1|NA
TGTGCCAGCTCAGTTCCGGGACACGCTTTGGTCTCAGAGCAGTTCTTC
CASSVPGHALVSEQFF
>TRBV7-8|NA|TRBJ1-2|NA
TGTGCCAGCAGCTCTCGGGACACGACCTATGGCTACACCTTC
CASSSRDTTYGYTF
>TRBV11-2|NA|TRBJ2-1|NA
TGTGCCAGCAGCCGGGACGGCGCCTACAATGAGCAGTTCTTC
CASSRDGAYNEQFF
>TRBV25-1|once|TRBJ2-1|NA
TGTGCCAGCAGTGATTTAGGAGCAAACAATGAGCAGTTCTTC
CASSDLGANNEQFF
>TRBV5-6|once|TRBJ2-5|TRBD1
TGTGCCAGCAGCTTAAGGACAGGGCAAGAGACCCAGTACTTC
CASSLRTGQETQYF
>TRBV7-9|NA|TRBJ1-2|TRBD1
TGTGCCAGCAGACCCGGCATTGGACAGGGAAATGGCTACACCTTC
CASRPGIGQGNGYTF
>TRBV6-5|NA|TRBJ1-1|NA
TGTGCCAGCAGTTACTCGTTCCCGACGGGGACTGAAGCTTTCTTT
CASSYSFPTGTEAFF
>TRBV6-6|NA|TRBJ2-2|NA
TGTGCCAGCAGTTCACGGACATATCTAAACACCGGGGAGCTGTTTTTT
CASSSRTYLNTGELFF
>TRBV24-1|once|TRBJ1-2|TRBD1
TGTGCCACCAGTGAACCATCGGACAGGGAGAGCTATGGCTACACCTTC
CATSEPSDRESYGYTF
>TRBV6-2/TRBV6-3|NA|TRBJ1-2|NA
TGTGCCAGCAGTTACGCCAGCGGTCTCTATGGCTACACCTTC
CASSYASGLYGYTF
>TRBV12-3/TRBV12-4|NA|TRBJ2-1|TRBD2
TGTGCCAGTCGGACTAGCGGCTACAATGAGCAGTTCTTC
CASRTSGYNEQFF
>TRBV11-2|NA|TRBJ1-2|TRBD1
TGTGCCAGCAGCTCGTTTGGGACAGCCACGTCTGGCGGCTACACCTTC
CASSSFGTATSGGYTF
>TRBV9|NA|TRBJ1-1|NA
TGTGCCAGCAGCGACGGAACGGCCCCGTATGAAGCTTTCTTT
CASSDGTAPYEAFF
>TRBV19|NA|TRBJ2-7|NA
TGTGCCAGTAGTATAGGTCTGACTATTTACGAGCAGTACTTC
CASSIGLTIYEQYF
>TRBV9|NA|TRBJ2-1|NA
TGTGCCAGCAGTCAACTAGACGAGTTACAGTTCTTC
CASSQLDELQFF
>TRBV20-1|once|TRBJ2-7|NA
TGCAGTGCTAAGACCCTTTACGAGCAGTACTTC
CSAKTLYEQYF
>TRBV19|NA|TRBJ2-1|TRBD2
TGTGCCAGTAGGCAGGGGACTAGCATGCATGAGCAGTTCTTC
CASRQGTSMHEQFF
>TRBV2|NA|TRBJ2-5|NA
TGTGCCAGCAGTCCCCGGAGCCTAAGTCAAGAGACCCAGTACTTC
CASSPRSLSQETQYF
>TRBV4-2|NA|TRBJ2-1|NA
TGTGCCAGCAGCCAAGCCTACAGGCTCCCCTACAATGAGCAGTTCTTC
CASSQAYRLPYNEQFF
>TRBV4-1|NA|TRBJ2-5|NA
TGCGCCAGCAGCCAAGACCCTTCCGCCAAGACCCAGTACTTC
CASSQDPSAKTQYF
>TRBV27|NA|TRBJ1-1|NA
TGTGCCAGCAGAGTGGGGGGACCGACGAACACTGAAGCTTTCTTT
CASRVGGPTNTEAFF